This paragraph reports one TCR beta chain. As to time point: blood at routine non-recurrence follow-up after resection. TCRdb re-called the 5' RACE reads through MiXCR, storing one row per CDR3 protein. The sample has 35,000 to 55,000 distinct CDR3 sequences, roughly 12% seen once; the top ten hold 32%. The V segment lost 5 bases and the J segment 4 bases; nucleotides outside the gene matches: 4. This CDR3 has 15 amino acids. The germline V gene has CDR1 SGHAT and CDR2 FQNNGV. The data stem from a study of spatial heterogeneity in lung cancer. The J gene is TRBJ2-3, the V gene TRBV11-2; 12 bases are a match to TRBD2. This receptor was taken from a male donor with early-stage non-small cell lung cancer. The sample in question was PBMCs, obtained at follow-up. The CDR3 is CASSQLAGGADTQYF. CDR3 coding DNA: TGTGCCAGCAGCCAACTAGCGGGGGGAGCAGATACGCAGTATTTT.